This TCR beta chain was found in a study of regulatory and conventional T cells in RAG deficiency. Overall study results and limits: These Omenn syndrome Treg sorts may hold peripherally activated cells instead. Omenn syndrome and CID/AS patients had 85 to 100-fold fewer unique Treg TCR beta sequences, versus 9.5 to 10-fold elsewhere.

Genomic DNA came from blood conventional CD4+ T cells gated CD25-low CD127-high. Germline CDR1 SGHTA, CDR2 FQGNSA. The CDR3 runs to 14 residues. Trimming shortened V by 5 bases and J by 8 bases, and 18 bases separated the two germline ends. As regards this clone: The antigen is unknown.

This table comes from immunoSEQ multiplex PCR, and its TCRdb copy is limited to in-frame clones, with some not included. The sample includes over 45,000 clones, 85% to 90% seen only once; the top ten take 0.45% to 0.6%. These same data were also listed under a study on regulatory T cells. From that report: Amplification used 52 TRBV primers and 13 TRBJ primers. In patients, unique TRB V-J pairs were restricted and V/J usage skewed, especially in Tregs.

The genes are TRBV7-2 and TRBJ1-1; a weak D match, TRBD1 (5 bases). The receptor was isolated from a human donor in good health. Input material: CD4+ effector T cells sorted from blood. The CDR3 loop reads CASSLDAGRLEAFF. CDR3 in DNA: TGTGCCAGCAGCCTGGACGCAGGGCGGTTGGAAGCTTTCTTT.